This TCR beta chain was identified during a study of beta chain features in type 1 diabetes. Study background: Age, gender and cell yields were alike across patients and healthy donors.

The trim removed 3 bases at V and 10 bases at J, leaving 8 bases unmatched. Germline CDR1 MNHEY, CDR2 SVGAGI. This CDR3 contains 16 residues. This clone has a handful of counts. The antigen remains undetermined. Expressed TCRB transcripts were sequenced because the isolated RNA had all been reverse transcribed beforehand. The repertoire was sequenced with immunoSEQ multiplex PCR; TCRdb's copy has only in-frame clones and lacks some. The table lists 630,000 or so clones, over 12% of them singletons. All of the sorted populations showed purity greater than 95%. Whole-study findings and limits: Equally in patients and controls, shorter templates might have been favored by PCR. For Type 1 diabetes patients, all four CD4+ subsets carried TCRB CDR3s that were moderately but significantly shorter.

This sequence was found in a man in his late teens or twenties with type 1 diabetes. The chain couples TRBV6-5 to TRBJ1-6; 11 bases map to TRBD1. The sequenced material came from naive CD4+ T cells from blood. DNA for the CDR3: TGTGCCAGCAGTTATTCCGGGACAGGGGGTGGATCACCCCTCCACTTT. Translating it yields CASSYSGTGGGSPLHF.